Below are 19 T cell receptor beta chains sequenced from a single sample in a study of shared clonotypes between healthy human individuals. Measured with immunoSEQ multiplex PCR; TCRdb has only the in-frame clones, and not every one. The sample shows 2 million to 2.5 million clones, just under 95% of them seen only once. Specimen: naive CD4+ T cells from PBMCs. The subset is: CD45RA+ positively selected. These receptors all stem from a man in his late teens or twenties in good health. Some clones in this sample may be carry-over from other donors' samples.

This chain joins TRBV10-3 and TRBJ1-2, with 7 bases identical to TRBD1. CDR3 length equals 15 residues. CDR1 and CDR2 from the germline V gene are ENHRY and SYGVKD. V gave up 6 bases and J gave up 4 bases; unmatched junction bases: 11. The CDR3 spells CAISTSGTAGYGYTF. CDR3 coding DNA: TGTGCCATCAGCACCTCAGGGACAGCTGGCTATGGCTACACCTTC.

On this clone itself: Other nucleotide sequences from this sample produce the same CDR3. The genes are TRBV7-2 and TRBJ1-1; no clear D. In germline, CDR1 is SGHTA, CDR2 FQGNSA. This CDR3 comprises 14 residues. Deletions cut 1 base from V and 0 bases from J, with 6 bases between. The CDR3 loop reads CASSLGGMNTEAFF. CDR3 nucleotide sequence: TGTGCCAGCAGCTTAGGAGGTATGAACACTGAAGCTTTCTTT.

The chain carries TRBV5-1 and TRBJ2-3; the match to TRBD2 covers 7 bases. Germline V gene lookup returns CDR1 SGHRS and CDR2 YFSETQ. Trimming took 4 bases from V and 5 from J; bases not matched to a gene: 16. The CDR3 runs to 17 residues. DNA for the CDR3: TGCGCCAGCAGCCCGCACCGGGGAGCGGGACGGGGAGATACGCAGTATTTT. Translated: CASSPHRGAGRGDTQYF.

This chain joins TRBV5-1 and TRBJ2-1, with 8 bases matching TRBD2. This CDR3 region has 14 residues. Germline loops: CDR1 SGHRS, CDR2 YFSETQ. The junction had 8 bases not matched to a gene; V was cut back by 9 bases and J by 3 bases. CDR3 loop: CATRPTSDYNEQFF. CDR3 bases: TGCGCCACCCGTCCGACTAGCGACTACAATGAGCAGTTCTTC.

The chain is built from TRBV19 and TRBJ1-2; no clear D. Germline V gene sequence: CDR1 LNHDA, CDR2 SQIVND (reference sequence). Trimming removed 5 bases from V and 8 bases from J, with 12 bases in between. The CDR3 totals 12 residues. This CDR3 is CASSQPPGGYTF. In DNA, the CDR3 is TGTGCCAGTAGTCAACCCCCGGGAGGCTACACCTTC.

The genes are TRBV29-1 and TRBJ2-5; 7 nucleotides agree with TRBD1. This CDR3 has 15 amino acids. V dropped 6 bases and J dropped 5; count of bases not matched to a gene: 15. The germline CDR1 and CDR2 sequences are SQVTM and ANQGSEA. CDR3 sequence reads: CSVTPVPGQTETQYF. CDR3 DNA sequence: TGCAGCGTGACTCCAGTACCGGGACAGACGGAGACCCAGTACTTC.

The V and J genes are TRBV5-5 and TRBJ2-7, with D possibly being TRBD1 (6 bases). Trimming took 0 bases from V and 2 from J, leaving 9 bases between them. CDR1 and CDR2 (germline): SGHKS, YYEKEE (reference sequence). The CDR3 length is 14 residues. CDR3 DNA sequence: TGTGCCAGCAGCTTGGGGACAGCCCCCTACGAGCAGTACTTC. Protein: CASSLGTAPYEQYF.

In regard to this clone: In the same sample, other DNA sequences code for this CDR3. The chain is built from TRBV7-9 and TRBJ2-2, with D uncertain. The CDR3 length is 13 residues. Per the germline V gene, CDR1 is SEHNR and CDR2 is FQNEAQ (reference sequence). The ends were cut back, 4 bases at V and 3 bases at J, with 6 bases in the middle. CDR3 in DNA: TGTGCCAGCAGCTCTCGGGACACCGGGGAGCTGTTTTTT. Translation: CASSSRDTGELFF. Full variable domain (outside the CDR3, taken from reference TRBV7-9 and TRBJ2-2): DTGVSQNPRHKITKRGQNVTFRCDPISEHNRLYWYRQTLGQGPEFLTYFQNEAQLEKSRLLSDRFSAERPKGSFSTLEIQRTEQGDSAMYLCASSSRDTGELFFGEGSRLTVL.

CDR3 amino acids: CASRTSQNTGELFF. The CDR3 DNA reads TGTGCCAGTAGAACCTCACAGAACACCGGGGAGCTGTTTTTT. The chain carries TRBV19 and TRBJ2-2; D is unclear. The CDR3 runs 14 residues. The germline V and J ends were trimmed by 6 bases and 1 base, with 9 bases remaining between them. From germline, CDR1 is LNHDA and CDR2 SQIVND (reference sequence).

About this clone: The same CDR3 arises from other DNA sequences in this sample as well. Here the CDR3 DNA reads TGTGCCTGGAGCCGGGACAGCAATCAGCCCCAGCATTTT. Translation gives CAWSRDSNQPQHF. The gene calls are TRBV30 and TRBJ1-5; tentatively, D is TRBD1 (5 bases). CDR1 is GTSNPN and CDR2 is SVGIG in the germline V gene (reference sequence). Trimming pared 3 bases from V and 1 base from J, leaving 7 bases between. The CDR3 is made up of 13 amino acids.

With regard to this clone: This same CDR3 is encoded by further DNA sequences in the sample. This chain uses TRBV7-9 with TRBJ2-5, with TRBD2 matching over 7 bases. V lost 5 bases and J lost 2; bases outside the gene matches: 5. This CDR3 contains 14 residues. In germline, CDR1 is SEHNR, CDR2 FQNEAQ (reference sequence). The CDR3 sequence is CASSPPAGQETQYF. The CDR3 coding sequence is TGTGCCAGCAGCCCGCCAGCGGGACAAGAGACCCAGTACTTC.

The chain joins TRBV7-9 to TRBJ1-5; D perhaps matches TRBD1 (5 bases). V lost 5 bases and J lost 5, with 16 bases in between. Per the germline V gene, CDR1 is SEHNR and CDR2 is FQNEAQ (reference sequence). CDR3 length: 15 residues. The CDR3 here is CASSPHGALDQPQHF. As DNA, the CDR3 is TGTGCCAGCAGCCCTCACGGGGCGTTAGATCAGCCCCAGCATTTT.

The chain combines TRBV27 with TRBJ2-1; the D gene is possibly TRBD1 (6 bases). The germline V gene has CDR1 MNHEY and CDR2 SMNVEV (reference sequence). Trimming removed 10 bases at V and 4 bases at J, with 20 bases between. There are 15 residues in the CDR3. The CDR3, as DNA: TGTGCCATCAAGGGGGACCCCGGATTTTACAATGAGCAGTTCTTC. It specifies CAIKGDPGFYNEQFF.

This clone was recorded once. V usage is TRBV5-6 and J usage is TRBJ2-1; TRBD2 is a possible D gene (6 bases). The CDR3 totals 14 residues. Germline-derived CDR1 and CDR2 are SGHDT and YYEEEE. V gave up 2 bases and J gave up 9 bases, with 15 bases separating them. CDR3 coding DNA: TGTGCCAGCAGCTTAACTCTTCGGGGAGGTGAGCAGTTCTTC. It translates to CASSLTLRGGEQFF. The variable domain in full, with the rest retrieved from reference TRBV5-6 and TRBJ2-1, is DAGVTQSPTHLIKTRGQQVTLRCSPKSGHDTVSWYQQALGQGPQFIFQYYEEEERQRGNFPDRFSGHQFPNYSSELNVNALLLGDSALYLCASSLTLRGGEQFFGPGTRLTVL.

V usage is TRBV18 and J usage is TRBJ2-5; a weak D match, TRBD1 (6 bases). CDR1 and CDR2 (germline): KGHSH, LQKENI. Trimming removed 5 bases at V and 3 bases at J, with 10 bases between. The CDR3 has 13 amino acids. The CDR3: CASSAGQKETQYF. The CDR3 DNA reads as TGTGCCAGCTCAGCCGGACAGAAAGAGACCCAGTACTTC.

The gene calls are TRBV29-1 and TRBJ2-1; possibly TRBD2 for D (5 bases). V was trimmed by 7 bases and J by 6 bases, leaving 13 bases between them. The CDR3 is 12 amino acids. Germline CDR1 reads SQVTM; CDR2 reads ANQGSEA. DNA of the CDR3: TGCAGCGGGGTTAGAGGGCTCAATGAGCAGTTCTTC. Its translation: CSGVRGLNEQFF.

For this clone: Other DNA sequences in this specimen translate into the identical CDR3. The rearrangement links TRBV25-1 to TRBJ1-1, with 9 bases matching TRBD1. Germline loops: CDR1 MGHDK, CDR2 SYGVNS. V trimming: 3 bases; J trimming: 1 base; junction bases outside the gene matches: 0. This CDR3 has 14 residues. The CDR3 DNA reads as TGTGCCAGCAGTGAGGGACAGGGGAACACTGAAGCTTTCTTT. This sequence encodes CASSEGQGNTEAFF.

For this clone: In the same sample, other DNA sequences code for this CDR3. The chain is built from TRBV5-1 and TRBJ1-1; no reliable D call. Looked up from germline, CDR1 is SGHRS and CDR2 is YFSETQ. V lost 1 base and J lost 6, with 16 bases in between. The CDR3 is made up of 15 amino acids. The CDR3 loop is CASSLIPQEGPEAFF. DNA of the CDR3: TGCGCCAGCAGCTTGATTCCCCAAGAGGGCCCTGAAGCTTTCTTT. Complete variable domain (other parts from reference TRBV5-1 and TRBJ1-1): KAGVTQTPRYLIKTRGQQVTLSCSPISGHRSVSWYQQTPGQGLQFLFEYFSETQRNKGNFPGRFSGRQFSNSRSEMNVSTLELGDSALYLCASSLIPQEGPEAFFGQGTRLTVV.

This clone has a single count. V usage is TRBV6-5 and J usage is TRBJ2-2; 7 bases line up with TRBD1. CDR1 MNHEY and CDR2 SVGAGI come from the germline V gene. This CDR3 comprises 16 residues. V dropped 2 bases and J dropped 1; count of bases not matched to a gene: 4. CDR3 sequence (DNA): TGTGCCAGCAGTTACCCCCAGGGGGAGAACACCGGGGAGCTGTTTTTT. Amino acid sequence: CASSYPQGENTGELFF.